Listed here are 9 T cell receptor beta chains from one sample, sequenced in a study of blood T cell repertoires in COVID-19. The table came from immunoSEQ multiplex PCR; TCRdb's copy has only in-frame clones and leaves some out. The sample lists about 230,000 clones, about nine tenths occurring once. The specimen sequenced was peripheral blood. The receptors derive from a man aged 50-60 years with COVID-19, enrolled during active disease.

The gene calls are TRBV3-1 (or the pseudogene TRBV3-2) and TRBJ2-2; 15 bases align to TRBD2. V lost 4 bases and J lost 5; bases outside the gene matches: 2. The CDR3 is made up of 16 amino acids. Germline CDR1 and CDR2: LGHDT and YNNKEL (reference sequence). The CDR3 sequence is CASSPGLAGGTGELFF. The CDR3 region has the DNA TGTGCCAGCAGCCCGGGACTAGCGGGGGGTACCGGGGAGCTGTTTTTT.

The gene calls are TRBV19 and TRBJ1-3; no clear D. This CDR3 comprises 14 residues. CDR1 and CDR2 (germline): LNHDA, SQIVND (reference sequence). Between the trimmed V and J ends, which lost 7 bases and 4 bases, there was a span of 14 bases. This CDR3 is CASISGSSGNTIYF. In DNA form, the CDR3 reads TGTGCCAGTATCTCCGGGTCTTCGGGAAACACCATATATTTT.

The rearrangement links TRBV6-6 to TRBJ2-7, with a weak D call TRBD1 (6 bases). This CDR3 is built from 14 residues. Germline V lookup: CDR1 MNHNY, CDR2 SVGAGI (reference sequence). Trimming stripped 0 bases from V and 6 bases from J, with 12 bases between. The CDR3: CASSYSVSGVEQYF. The CDR3, as DNA: TGTGCCAGCAGTTACTCGGTGTCAGGGGTCGAGCAGTACTTC.

The chain couples TRBV7-2 to TRBJ2-2, with TRBD2 as a possible D gene (5 bases). V lost 1 base, J lost 6 bases, and 9 bases lay in between. The CDR3 has 14 amino acids. Germline values: CDR1 SGHTA, CDR2 FQGNSA. CDR3 DNA: TGTGCCAGCAGCTTAGTACTAGTTGCCGGGGAGCTGTTTTTT. This encodes CASSLVLVAGELFF.

This clone was recorded only once. The genes are TRBV12-3 or TRBV12-4 and TRBJ2-7, with a tentative D call TRBD1 (5 bases). Between the trimmed V and J ends, which lost 4 bases and 0 bases, there was a span of 7 bases. The CDR3 spans 13 residues. CDR3 DNA sequence: TGTGCCAGCAGTTCCAGGGTCTCCTACGAGCAGTACTTC. Translated, it gives CASSSRVSYEQYF.

J is TRBJ2-1 and V is TRBV19; D not resolved. This CDR3 is built from 14 residues. In germline, CDR1 is LNHDA, CDR2 SQIVND (reference sequence). V was clipped by 6 bases and J by 6 bases, with 15 bases between them. As DNA, the CDR3 is TGTGCCAGTAGGACGCGGCCGCCCGGCAATGAGCAGTTCTTC. It encodes CASRTRPPGNEQFF. The full variable domain, in which reference TRBV19 and TRBJ2-1 provide the parts outside the CDR3, is DGGITQSPKYLFRKEGQNVTLSCEQNLNHDAMYWYRQDPGQGLRLIYYSQIVNDFQKGDIAEGYSVSREKKESFPLTVTSAQKNPTAFYLCASRTRPPGNEQFFGPGTRLTVL.

The V and J genes are TRBV7-2 and TRBJ2-7; 7 bases are shared with TRBD2. The V and J ends lost 3 bases and 4 bases, in that order; junction bases with no gene match: 9. Germline-derived CDR1 and CDR2 are SGHTA and FQGNSA. This CDR3 region has 15 residues. CDR3 residues: CASSLASGPGYEQYF. The CDR3 DNA reads TGTGCCAGCAGCTTGGCTAGCGGCCCTGGGTACGAGCAGTACTTC. The whole variable domain, remainder taken from reference TRBV7-2 and TRBJ2-7, is GAGVSQSPSNKVTEKGKDVELRCDPISGHTALYWYRQSLGQGLEFLIYFQGNSAPDKSGLPSDRFSAERTGGSVSTLTIQRTQQEDSAVYLCASSLASGPGYEQYFGPGTRLTVT.

The chain links TRBV9 to TRBJ2-2; possible D gene TRBD2, 6 bases. Germline V gene sequence: CDR1 SGDLS, CDR2 YYNGEE. Trimming left V 0 bases short and J 1 base short, with 10 bases between. The CDR3 spans 16 residues. CDR3 residues: CASSVAVGGNTGELFF. CDR3 nucleotides: TGTGCCAGCAGCGTAGCTGTGGGGGGGAACACCGGGGAGCTGTTTTTT.

On this clone itself: Other DNA sequences from this sample encode an identical CDR3 as well. This chain joins TRBV10-3 and TRBJ2-7; the match to TRBD1 covers 10 bases. The CDR3 contains 14 residues. J gave up 2 bases and V 5 bases, and 3 bases lay outside the gene matches. Germline V gene data show CDR1 as ENHRY and CDR2 as SYGVKD. DNA of the CDR3: TGTGCCATCAGTTCCGGGACAGGGGCCTACGAGCAGTACTTC. This encodes CAISSGTGAYEQYF.